This TCR beta chain stems from a study of blood T cell repertoires in COVID-19. In the study overall: Samples taken during acute and convalescent COVID-19 were collected in the United States, Italy and Spain. Nucleic acid was either cDNA or gDNA, and it came from T cells, B-cell-depleted T cells, or PBMCs.

Recovered status in Cohort 3 required two negative PCRs, clearance, or symptom resolution. Original methodology: Reference gene primers were amplified, and this amplification served to estimate nucleated cell counts. Profiled with immunoSEQ multiplex PCR; TCRdb holds only in-frame clones, not every one. V and J calls and clone size are those listed in that table; D and trimming were worked out from the DNA. This sample has under 300,000 clones, with approximately 84% found just once. Germline loops: CDR1 SQVTM, CDR2 ANQGSEA. The CDR3 extends over 13 amino acids. Trimming pared 5 bases from V and 2 bases from J, leaving 12 bases between.

The origin of this receptor is a man aged 35-49 years who had recovered from COVID-19. The sample taken for sequencing was PBMCs or T cells enriched from blood (not recorded which). This chain links TRBV29-1 with TRBJ1-1; the D gene is possibly TRBD1 (5 bases). The CDR3 sequence is CSVLVQANTEAFF. The CDR3 coding sequence is TGCAGCGTTTTAGTACAGGCAAACACTGAAGCTTTCTTT.